This T cell receptor beta chain comes out of a study of CD8 T cells in Susac syndrome. RNA, at 0.5 to 1 ug, was reverse transcribed with random hexamers. TCRdb reprocessed the immunoSEQ multiplex PCR reads via MiXCR and lists one record per CDR3 protein. The table lists about 200,000 distinct CDR3 sequences, 90% to 97% of them singletons. This CDR3 has 13 amino acids. Trimming cost V 6 bases and J 4 bases, with 15 bases left between them. CDR1 and CDR2 from the germline V gene are SQVTM and ANQGSEA. About this clonotype itself: What it binds is unknown.

Study observations and caveats: The study conceded that relatively few individuals underwent its TCR sequencing and HLA analysis.

The sequencing sample was made of CD4+ T cells from PBMCs. The chain uses TRBV29-1 and TRBJ1-1, with a weak D call TRBD1 (6 bases). The origin of this receptor is a human donor with multiple sclerosis. The CDR3, as DNA: TGCAGCGTCTCCCAGGGGAGGGGCACTGAAGCTTTCTTT. This encodes CSVSQGRGTEAFF.